This T cell receptor beta chain originates from a study of cytomegalovirus exposure and HLA in healthy donors. General study points: The study put 150 to 200 TCR beta chains on its list as cytomegalovirus-associated. The authors reported that TCR beta sequences could predict HLA-A and HLA-B alleles. These predictions were accurate for most subjects in the first cohort. In vitro testing confirmed a few CMV-associated chains as specific for CMV antigens. The study dropped some indistinguishable V segments, TRBV6-2 and TRBV6-3 among them.

V shed 2 bases and J shed 5 bases, with 2 bases lying between them. CDR1 and CDR2 (germline): SGDLS, YYNGEE. The CDR3 totals 11 residues. This clone was found once. Its antigen is undetermined. PCR involved 60 Vbeta and 13 Jbeta primers. Produced via immunoSEQ multiplex PCR; TCRdb's table is partial and in-frame only. The data contain around 53,000 clones, about 82% of them singletons. This sequence joins TRBV9 and TRBJ2-1; D uncertain. The sequenced material came from PBMCs. This sequence originates from a man aged 25 to 40 in good health and CMV-seronegative. CDR3 in DNA: TGTGCCAGCAGCGTCAACAATGAGCAGTTCTTC. It translates to CASSVNNEQFF.